This TCR beta chain was sequenced in a study of cytotoxic CD8 clonotypes in ibrutinib-treated CLL. Across the study: Median treatment time before response sampling was 12 months, range 6 to 36. Study observations and caveats: Baseline levels of clonality went above those of age-matched healthy donors and moved with circulating CD8+ T-cell counts. Public clonotypes showed up rarely, and on treatment they shrank or held steady.

This clone was detected only a few times. What it binds is not known. The sequencing depth, 1 in 200,000 to 1 in 1 million T cells, was the target. Profiling relied on immunoSEQ multiplex PCR, and the TCRdb table lists in-frame clones only, not all of them. The table records about 130,000 clones, around three quarters of them present only once. Sequencing used PBMCs, obtained after 12 months of ibrutinib treatment. The TCR sequence derives from a human donor with chronic lymphocytic leukemia.

CDR3 sequence reads: CASSQQETQYF. CDR3 nucleotide sequence: TGTGCCAGCAGCCAACAAGAGACCCAGTACTTC. This chain links TRBV14 with TRBJ2-5, with no clear D. The V end was cut by 2 bases, the J end by 2 bases, with 0 bases between. This CDR3 spans 11 amino acids. Germline V lookup: CDR1 SGHDN, CDR2 FVKESK.